This entry lists 26 T cell receptor beta chains sequenced from one sample in a study of cytomegalovirus exposure and HLA in healthy donors. The PCR contained 60 Vbeta and 13 Jbeta primers. Clones were read by immunoSEQ multiplex PCR, and TCRdb kept only the in-frame ones, dropping some. The top ten hold 1.5% to 2% of the sample, which has about 190,000 clones, around three quarters seen once. Sequenced: PBMCs. These receptors were taken from a woman in her 30s in good health and CMV-seronegative.

This clone appeared a few times. The CDR3 bases are TGTGCCAGCAGCTTAGCGCTAGCGGGAGGGGGCACAGATACGCAGTATTTT. Encoded protein: CASSLALAGGGTDTQYF. V gene TRBV7-2 combines with J gene TRBJ2-3; 12 nucleotides align to TRBD2. Germline V gene lookup returns CDR1 SGHTA and CDR2 FQGNSA. The length of the CDR3 is 17 residues. V lost 0 bases, J lost 1 base, and 2 bases stayed unmatched.

The chain combines TRBV6-5 with TRBJ1-4, with TRBD1 matching over 7 bases. Germline-derived CDR1 and CDR2 are MNHEY and SVGAGI. The CDR3 is made up of 14 amino acids. V shed 6 bases, J shed 6 bases, and the junction held 7 bases outside the gene matches. DNA for the CDR3: TGTGCCAGCAGAACAAACAGGGGTGATGAAAAACTGTTTTTT. Encoded protein: CASRTNRGDEKLFF.

The chain uses TRBV7-3 and TRBJ2-1; 12 positions match TRBD2. Trimming removed 5 bases from V and 9 bases from J; junction bases left unmatched: 11. The germline CDR1 and CDR2 sequences are SGHTA and FQGTGA. This CDR3 comprises 16 residues. CDR3 sequence reads: CASSQQGLAGTGEQFF. For the CDR3, the DNA is TGTGCCAGCAGCCAACAGGGACTAGCGGGTACCGGTGAGCAGTTCTTC.

The J gene is TRBJ1-1, the V gene TRBV4-3; 7 bases match TRBD1. With 4 bases clipped from V and 4 bases from J, the junction kept 15 bases outside the gene matches. Germline V gene sequence: CDR1 LGHNA, CDR2 YSLEER. The CDR3 totals 17 residues. The CDR3 reads CASSLGQRLRSGTEAFF. DNA of the CDR3: TGCGCCAGCAGCCTGGGACAGAGACTACGGTCGGGCACTGAAGCTTTCTTT.

In this sample, this clone turned up a few times. The chain combines TRBV19 with TRBJ1-5; D not certain. The V and J ends lost 10 bases and 6 bases respectively, with 13 bases between them. In germline, CDR1 is LNHDA, CDR2 SQIVND (reference sequence). This CDR3 is 12 amino acids long. The CDR3 DNA sequence: TGTGCCACGACGGACCGGGGTCAGCCCCAGCATTTT. Translation gives CATTDRGQPQHF.

This chain joins TRBV13 and TRBJ1-1; D gene uncertain. The ends were cut back, 3 bases at V and 1 base at J, with 12 bases in the middle. CDR1 and CDR2 (germline): PRHDT, FYEKMQ (reference sequence). The CDR3 extends over 15 amino acids. CDR3 bases: TGTGCCAGCAGCTTGTGGTCCCGGAGGAACACTGAAGCTTTCTTT. This encodes CASSLWSRRNTEAFF.

V usage is TRBV25-1 and J usage is TRBJ2-7, with 8 bases that match TRBD2. This CDR3 comprises 11 residues. Germline V lookup: CDR1 MGHDK, CDR2 SYGVNS. The J segment lost 11 bases and the V segment lost 6 bases, leaving 6 bases of the junction unmatched. CDR3 amino acids: CASRGSGGEYF. The CDR3 nucleotides are TGTGCCAGCAGAGGGTCGGGGGGGGAGTACTTC.

The chain employs TRBV9 and TRBJ1-4; TRBD1 agrees at 7 bases. The CDR3 spans 17 residues. The germline CDR1 and CDR2 sequences are SGDLS and YYNGEE. Trimming took 4 bases from V and 0 from J; bases not matched to a gene: 9. This CDR3 is CASSPRQGLATNEKLFF. As DNA, the CDR3 is TGTGCCAGCAGCCCCCGACAGGGACTTGCAACTAATGAAAAACTGTTTTTT.

The V and J genes are TRBV4-1 and TRBJ2-3; 10 positions match TRBD2. CDR1 and CDR2 from the germline V gene are MGHRA and YSYEKL. V lost 4 bases and J lost 3; bases outside the gene matches: 1. The CDR3 extends over 14 amino acids. Written as DNA, the CDR3 is TGCGCCAGCAGCCCGGGACTAGCGACAGATACGCAGTATTTT. Amino acids: CASSPGLATDTQYF.

This rearrangement joins TRBV5-1 to TRBJ1-4; the D is unclear. With 4 bases removed from V and 0 bases from J, the gap between germline ends came to 7 bases. Germline CDR1 SGHRS, CDR2 YFSETQ. The CDR3 runs 14 residues. CDR3 coding DNA: TGCGCCAGCAGCCCTGTTGCAACTAATGAAAAACTGTTTTTT. Its protein product is CASSPVATNEKLFF.

This clone was seen a few times. This chain joins TRBV5-5 and TRBJ2-5; 8 bases are a match to TRBD1. Trimming cost V 3 bases and J 3 bases; bases outside gene matches: 1. There are 13 residues in the CDR3. CDR1 is SGHKS, CDR2 YYEKEE, per germline (reference sequence). The chain's CDR3 is CASSSQGEETQYF. The DNA of the CDR3 is TGTGCCAGCAGCTCACAGGGGGAAGAGACCCAGTACTTC.

The chain combines TRBV14 with TRBJ2-5; the match to TRBD2 covers 11 bases. V lost 1 base to trimming and J lost 5 bases; unmatched junction nucleotides: 6. Germline V lookup: CDR1 SGHDN, CDR2 FVKESK. The CDR3 runs 16 residues. The CDR3 coding sequence is TGTGCCAGCAGCCAAGGGCTAGCGGGAGGTTCGGAGACCCAGTACTTC. Protein product: CASSQGLAGGSETQYF.

The V and J genes are TRBV6-5 and TRBJ2-7; 13 bases fit TRBD2. V shed 0 bases and J 5 bases; nucleotides not matched to a gene: 4. CDR3 size: 16 residues. The V gene's germline CDR1 is MNHEY and CDR2 SVGAGI. The CDR3 spells CASSYSWTSGSNEQYF. In nucleotides, the CDR3 is TGTGCCAGCAGTTACTCGTGGACTAGCGGGAGTAACGAGCAGTACTTC.

The gene calls are TRBV5-1 and TRBJ2-3, with D perhaps TRBD1 (6 bases). CDR1 SGHRS and CDR2 YFSETQ come from the germline V gene. This CDR3 region has 14 residues. The V and J ends lost 0 bases and 6 bases respectively, with 11 bases between them. CDR3 in amino acids: CASSLDSTGDTQYF. DNA of the CDR3: TGCGCCAGCAGCTTGGATTCTACAGGGGATACGCAGTATTTT.

V and J are TRBV5-1 and TRBJ2-2; 7 bases map to TRBD1. The ends lost 0 bases at V and 4 bases at J; junction bases unmatched: 6. The CDR3 covers 16 residues. Germline CDR1 is SGHRS and CDR2 is YFSETQ. This CDR3 is CASSLGSGGVTGELFF. CDR3 coding DNA: TGCGCCAGCAGCTTGGGTTCAGGGGGAGTCACCGGGGAGCTGTTTTTT.

V gene TRBV10-1 combines with J gene TRBJ1-1, with D unclear. The CDR3 is made up of 13 amino acids. Germline loops: CDR1 WNHNN, CDR2 SYGVQD (reference sequence). V lost 2 bases, J lost 5 bases, and 9 bases lay in between. In nucleotides, the CDR3 is TGCGCCAGCAGTGAGAACTTGAGGACTGAAGCTTTCTTT. Its protein product is CASSENLRTEAFF.

This CDR3 reads CASSQDRGSRSGRVDTQYF. The CDR3 DNA is TGTGCCAGCAGCCAAGATAGGGGGTCGAGGAGCGGGAGAGTGGATACGCAGTATTTT. The chain combines TRBV4-2 with TRBJ2-3; 8 nucleotides match TRBD2. J lost 6 bases, V lost 0 bases, and 17 bases had no gene match. CDR3 length: 19 amino acids. Germline V CDR1 and CDR2: LGHNA, YNFKEQ.

V is TRBV6-5 and J is TRBJ1-5; D not certain. Per the germline V gene, CDR1 is MNHEY and CDR2 is SVGAGI. Trimming shortened V by 4 bases and J by 5 bases, and 9 bases separated the two germline ends. The CDR3 consists of 13 residues. CDR3 nucleotide sequence: TGTGCCAGCAGTTCCGAGGTGCATCAGCCCCAGCATTTT. Amino acids: CASSSEVHQPQHF.

The gene calls are TRBV11-2 and TRBJ1-6; D may be TRBD1 (5 bases). CDR3 length: 17 amino acids. Trimming took 5 bases from V and 0 from J, leaving 14 bases between them. From germline, CDR1 is SGHAT and CDR2 FQNNGV. CDR3 amino acids: CASSGTTGFSYNSPLHF. The CDR3 DNA sequence: TGTGCCAGCAGCGGAACCACAGGTTTCTCCTATAATTCACCCCTCCACTTT.

V is TRBV7-2 and J is TRBJ2-5; 7 bases agree with TRBD1. Losses at the gene ends were 4 bases for V and 8 bases for J; bases not matched to a gene: 16. The germline V gene encodes CDR1 SGHTA and CDR2 FQGNSA. The CDR3 totals 16 residues. As DNA, the CDR3 is TGTGCCAGCAGCTCGCGAACGGGACAGCCGAAGAATACCCAGTACTTC. Its protein product is CASSSRTGQPKNTQYF. The variable domain in full, completed from reference TRBV7-2 and TRBJ2-5, reads GAGVSQSPSNKVTEKGKDVELRCDPISGHTALYWYRQSLGQGLEFLIYFQGNSAPDKSGLPSDRFSAERTGGSVSTLTIQRTQQEDSAVYLCASSSRTGQPKNTQYFGPGTRLLVL.

V and J are TRBV5-1 and TRBJ1-1, with TRBD1 as a possible D gene (5 bases). Per the germline V gene, CDR1 is SGHRS and CDR2 is YFSETQ. This CDR3 has 16 residues. V was clipped by 0 bases and J by 1 base, with 13 bases between them. The chain's CDR3 is CASSLALGAGNTEAFF. CDR3 nucleotide sequence: TGCGCCAGCAGCTTGGCCCTAGGGGCCGGGAACACTGAAGCTTTCTTT. Looking up the rest from reference TRBV5-1 and TRBJ1-1 gives the full variable domain: KAGVTQTPRYLIKTRGQQVTLSCSPISGHRSVSWYQQTPGQGLQFLFEYFSETQRNKGNFPGRFSGRQFSNSRSEMNVSTLELGDSALYLCASSLALGAGNTEAFFGQGTRLTVV.

The chain is built from TRBV6-1 and TRBJ2-7, with D tentatively TRBD1 (6 bases). Germline lookup yields CDR1 MNHNS and CDR2 SASEGT. The CDR3 spans 15 residues. Trimming took 4 bases from V and 4 from J, leaving 17 bases between them. CDR3 region: CASSVDPRGVYEQYF. CDR3 in DNA: TGTGCCAGCAGTGTGGATCCCAGGGGAGTATACGAGCAGTACTTC.

The V call is TRBV5-1, the J call TRBJ2-5; TRBD2 matches at 8 bases. Germline V gives CDR1 SGHRS, CDR2 YFSETQ. The CDR3 has 14 residues. V was pared by 4 bases and J by 9 bases, with 11 bases of the junction left unmatched. CDR3 nucleotides: TGCGCCAGCAGCCCCGAGCGGGGGAGCGACCCCCAGTACTTC. Amino acid sequence: CASSPERGSDPQYF.

The CDR3 is CASSIAGSGGEQYF. The DNA of the CDR3 is TGTGCCAGTAGTATAGCTGGTAGCGGGGGCGAGCAGTACTTC. This sequence joins TRBV19 and TRBJ2-7, with 9 bases matching TRBD2. J gave up 6 bases and V 1 base, and 4 bases lay outside the gene matches. CDR1 and CDR2 from the germline V gene are LNHDA and SQIVND (reference sequence). CDR3 length: 14 amino acids.

The V call is TRBV10-3, the J call TRBJ1-1, with 7 bases that match TRBD1. Losses at the gene ends were 5 bases for V and 1 base for J; bases not matched to a gene: 4. The CDR3 runs to 14 residues. CDR1 is ENHRY, CDR2 SYGVKD, per germline. The chain's CDR3 is CAISTGTANTEAFF. In DNA form, the CDR3 reads TGTGCCATCAGTACCGGGACAGCGAACACTGAAGCTTTCTTT.

This clone came up a few times. The chain combines TRBV4-1 with TRBJ1-1; tentative D call: TRBD1 (6 bases). The CDR3 spans 14 residues. CDR1 is MGHRA and CDR2 is YSYEKL in the germline V gene. V shed 6 bases and J shed 0 bases, with 11 bases lying between them. As DNA, the CDR3 is TGCGCCAGCAGACCGACAGGAGTGAACACTGAAGCTTTCTTT. Translated: CASRPTGVNTEAFF.